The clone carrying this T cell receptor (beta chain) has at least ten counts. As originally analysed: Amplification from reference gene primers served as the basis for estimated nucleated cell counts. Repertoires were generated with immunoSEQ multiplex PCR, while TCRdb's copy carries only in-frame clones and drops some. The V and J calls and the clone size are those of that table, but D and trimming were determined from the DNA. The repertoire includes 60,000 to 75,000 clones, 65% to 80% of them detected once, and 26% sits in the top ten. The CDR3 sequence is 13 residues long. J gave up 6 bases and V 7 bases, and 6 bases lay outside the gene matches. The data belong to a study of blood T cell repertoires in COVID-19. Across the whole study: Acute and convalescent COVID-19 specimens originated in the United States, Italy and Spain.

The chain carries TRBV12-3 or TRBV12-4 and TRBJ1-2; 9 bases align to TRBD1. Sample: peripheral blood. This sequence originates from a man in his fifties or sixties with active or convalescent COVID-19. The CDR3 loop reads CASTAGQGHGYTF. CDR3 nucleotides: TGTGCCAGCACCGCGGGACAGGGACATGGCTACACCTTC.